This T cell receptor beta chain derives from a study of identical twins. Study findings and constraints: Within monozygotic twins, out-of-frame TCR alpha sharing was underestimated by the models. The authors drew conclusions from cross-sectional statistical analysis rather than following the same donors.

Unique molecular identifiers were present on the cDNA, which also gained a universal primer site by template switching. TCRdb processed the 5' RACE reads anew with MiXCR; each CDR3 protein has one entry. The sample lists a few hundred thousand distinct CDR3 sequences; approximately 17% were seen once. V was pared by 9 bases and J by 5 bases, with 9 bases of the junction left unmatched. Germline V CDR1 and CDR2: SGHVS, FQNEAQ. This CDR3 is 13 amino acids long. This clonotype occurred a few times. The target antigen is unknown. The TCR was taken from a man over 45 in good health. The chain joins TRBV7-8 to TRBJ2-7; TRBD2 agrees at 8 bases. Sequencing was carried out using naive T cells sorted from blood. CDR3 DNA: TGTGCCAGTATAGCGGGATTCAACAACGAGCAGTACTTC. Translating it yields CASIAGFNNEQYF.